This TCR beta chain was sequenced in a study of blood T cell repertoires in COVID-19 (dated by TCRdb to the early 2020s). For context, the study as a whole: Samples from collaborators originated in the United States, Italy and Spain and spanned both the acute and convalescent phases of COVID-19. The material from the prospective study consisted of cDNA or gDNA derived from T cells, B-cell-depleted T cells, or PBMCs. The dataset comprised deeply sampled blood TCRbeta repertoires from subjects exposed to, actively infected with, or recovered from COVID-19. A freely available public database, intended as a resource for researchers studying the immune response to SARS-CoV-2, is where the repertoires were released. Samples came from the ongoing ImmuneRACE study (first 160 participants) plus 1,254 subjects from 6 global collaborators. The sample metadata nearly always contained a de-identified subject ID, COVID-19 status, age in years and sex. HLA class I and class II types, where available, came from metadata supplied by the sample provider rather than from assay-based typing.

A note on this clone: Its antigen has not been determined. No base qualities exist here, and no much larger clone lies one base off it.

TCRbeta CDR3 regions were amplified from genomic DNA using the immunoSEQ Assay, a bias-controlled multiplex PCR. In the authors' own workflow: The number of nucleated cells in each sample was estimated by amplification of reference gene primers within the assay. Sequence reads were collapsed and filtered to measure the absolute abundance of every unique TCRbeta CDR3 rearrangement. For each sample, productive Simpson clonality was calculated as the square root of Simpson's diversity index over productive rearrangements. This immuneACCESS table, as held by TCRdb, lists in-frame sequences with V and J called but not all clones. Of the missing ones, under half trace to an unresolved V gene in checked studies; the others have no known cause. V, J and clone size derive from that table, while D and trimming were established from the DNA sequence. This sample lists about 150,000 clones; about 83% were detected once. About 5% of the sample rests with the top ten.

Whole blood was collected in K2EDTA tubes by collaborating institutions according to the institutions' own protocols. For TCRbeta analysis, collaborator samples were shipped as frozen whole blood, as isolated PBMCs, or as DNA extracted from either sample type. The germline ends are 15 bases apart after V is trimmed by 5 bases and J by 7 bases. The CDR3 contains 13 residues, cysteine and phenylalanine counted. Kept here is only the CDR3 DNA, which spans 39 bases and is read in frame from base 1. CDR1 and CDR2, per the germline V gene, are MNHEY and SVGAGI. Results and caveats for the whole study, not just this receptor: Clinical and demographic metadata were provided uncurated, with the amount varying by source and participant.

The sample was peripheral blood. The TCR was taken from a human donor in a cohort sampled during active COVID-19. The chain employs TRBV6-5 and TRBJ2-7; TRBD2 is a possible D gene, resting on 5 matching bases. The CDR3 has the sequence CASSTTGTGEQYF. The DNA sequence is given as TGTGCCAGCAGTACCACGGGTACGGGGGAGCAGTACTTC.